Following are 5 T cell receptor beta chains from one sample sequenced in a study of PD-L1 blockade in urothelial cancer (dated by TCRdb to about 2017). The sample's time point, from its label and the paper: peripheral blood 6 weeks after treatment start. Library preparation used the immunoSEQ multiplex PCR assay. What TCRdb holds here is the immuneACCESS table cut down to in-frame rearrangements. Part of the clones is not present; checked against another copy, under half of the missing clones reflect an unresolved V gene, and the others are unexplained. The sample yields more than 95,000 clones; 85% to 90% were counted once. The ten largest clones represent about 1.5% of the sample. The specimen comprised PBMCs, sampled around atezolizumab (anti-PD-L1) treatment. The origin of the receptors is a man aged 55 to 70 with urothelial cancer.

The J gene is TRBJ2-5, the V gene TRBV5-1; 10 positions match TRBD1. V lost 3 bases, J lost 4 bases, and 12 bases stayed unmatched. The CDR3 is made up of 17 amino acids. Per the germline V gene, CDR1 is SGHRS and CDR2 is YFSETQ. The DNA for the CDR3 is TGCGCCAGCAGCTCGGGGTCGGGACAGGGGATCGGAGAGACCCAGTACTTC. Encoded protein: CASSSGSGQGIGETQYF.

The chain recombines TRBV2 with TRBJ2-7, with 7 positions matching TRBD1. With 7 bases clipped from V and 7 bases from J, the junction kept 4 bases outside the gene matches. CDR3 length: 11 residues. The germline V gene encodes CDR1 SNHLY and CDR2 FYNNEI. The CDR3 loop reads CASMTGLEQYF. The DNA of the CDR3 is TGTGCCAGCATGACAGGGCTGGAGCAGTACTTC.

The J gene is TRBJ1-4, the V gene TRBV5-1, with 11 bases fitting TRBD1. The CDR3 length is 15 residues. V was pared by 1 base and J by 7 bases, with 3 bases of the junction left unmatched. CDR1 is SGHRS, CDR2 YFSETQ, per germline. CDR3 DNA: TGCGCCAGCAGCTTGTACGGACAGGGGGCTGAAAAACTGTTTTTT. This translates into CASSLYGQGAEKLFF.

The chain combines TRBV6-1 with TRBJ2-1, with TRBD2 identical over 13 bases. Trimming cost V 4 bases and J 5 bases; bases outside gene matches: 5. The CDR3 consists of 16 residues. Germline V gives CDR1 MNHNS, CDR2 SASEGT. DNA of the CDR3: TGTGCCAGCAGTGTTCAGGGACTAGCGGGGCACAATGAGCAGTTCTTC. This codes for CASSVQGLAGHNEQFF.

The V gene is TRBV6-1, the J gene TRBJ2-7; TRBD1 matches at 11 bases. The CDR3 extends over 15 amino acids. The J segment lost 1 base and the V segment lost 4 bases, leaving 3 bases of the junction unmatched. Germline CDR1 MNHNS, CDR2 SASEGT. The CDR3 spells CASSGRDRGSYEQYF. The CDR3 DNA reads TGTGCCAGCAGTGGCCGGGACAGGGGGTCCTACGAGCAGTACTTC.